A selection of T cell receptor beta chains follows, all from one sample in a study of T cells after yellow fever vaccination. TCRdb itself ran the 5' RACE reads through MiXCR, one entry per CDR3 protein. Of around 320,000 distinct CDR3 sequences in the sample, 7.5% to 9% were seen once. This specimen was CD4+ T cells sorted from PBMCs, taken 5 days after the yellow fever booster vaccination. These receptors all come from a man aged 18-30 years who received the YFV17D yellow fever vaccine. Both conserved end residues are part of each CDR3. The D gene is left open where the match is weak. A row's size may be missing; if present it is once, few, many or a size class.

d_gene	v_gene	j_gene	abundance	CDR3aa
-	TRBV10-1	TRBJ2-1	-	CASSPTDNEQFF
TRBD2	TRBV2	TRBJ2-7	few	CASRLAVEQYF
-	TRBV18	TRBJ2-3	-	CASSPSGSADTQYF
TRBD1	TRBV27	TRBJ1-2	-	CASSLSGQNYGYTF
-	TRBV7-3	TRBJ2-3	few	CASSHGPSATSTDTQYF
-	TRBV10-3	TRBJ2-5	many	CAISESGVIQETQYF
-	TRBV5-1	TRBJ2-2	-	CASSPTTDINTGELFF
TRBD2	TRBV4-2	TRBJ2-3	many	CASSQTGLAGTDTQYF
TRBD2	TRBV5-1	TRBJ2-1	few	CASSLSGLAGDEQFF
TRBD2	TRBV5-8	TRBJ2-1	-	CASSPSPSSGSYNEQFF
-	TRBV11-2	TRBJ2-1	-	CASSLASEQFF
-	TRBV6-6	TRBJ2-7	few	CASMGDKYEQYF
-	TRBV7-9	TRBJ2-1	-	CASSPTNEQFF